Each of the 22 T cell receptor beta chains below was sequenced from the same sample in a study of shared clonotypes between healthy human individuals. CD45RO-negative, CCR7-selected cells formed the naive CD8 fraction, which excluded terminally differentiated effector memory CD45RA+ cells. Repertoires were generated with immunoSEQ multiplex PCR, while TCRdb's copy carries only in-frame clones and drops some. This table holds about 590,000 clones, 95% to 96% found once. Source material: naive CD8+ T cells sorted from blood. Receptor source: a woman aged 25-40 years in good health.

The chain links TRBV6-1 to TRBJ2-7; weak D call: TRBD1 (6 bases). Germline V gene data show CDR1 as MNHNS and CDR2 as SASEGT. Trimming cost V 5 bases and J 7 bases, with 12 bases left between them. There are 12 residues in the CDR3. The CDR3 loop is CASSRQATEQYF. In DNA form, the CDR3 reads TGTGCCAGCAGTCGACAGGCTACGGAGCAGTACTTC.

The rearrangement links TRBV29-1 to TRBJ2-1; D remains ambiguous. The CDR3 is 14 amino acids. V was shortened by 3 bases and J by 0 bases, with 9 bases between the two germline ends. Germline V CDR1 and CDR2: SQVTM, ANQGSEA. The CDR3 is CSVDSPNSYNEQFF. DNA of the CDR3: TGCAGCGTTGACAGTCCAAACTCCTACAATGAGCAGTTCTTC.

The chain carries TRBV9 and TRBJ2-5; 8 nucleotides align to TRBD2. CDR3 length equals 15 residues. Germline CDR1 reads SGDLS; CDR2 reads YYNGEE. The V gene end was trimmed by 2 bases and the J gene end by 2 bases; junction bases not matched to a gene: 5. The CDR3 coding sequence is TGTGCCAGCAGCGTTAGCGGGACTTCTCAAGAGACCCAGTACTTC. It specifies CASSVSGTSQETQYF.

The V and J genes are TRBV11-2 and TRBJ1-1; TRBD1 agrees at 9 bases. The CDR3 covers 14 residues. The V gene's germline CDR1 is SGHAT and CDR2 FQNNGV. After removal of 4 bases from V and 4 bases from J, the junction contained 4 bases not matched to a gene. CDR3 protein: CASSYGQGFTEAFF. The CDR3 DNA follows: TGTGCCAGCAGCTACGGACAGGGGTTCACTGAAGCTTTCTTT.

The chain employs TRBV27 and TRBJ2-3, with TRBD1 identical over 8 bases. The CDR3 totals 15 residues. Germline loops: CDR1 MNHEY, CDR2 SMNVEV (reference sequence). V lost 6 bases, J lost 3 bases, and 8 bases stayed unmatched. CDR3 sequence: CASRARDRRTDTQYF. CDR3 nucleotides: TGTGCCAGCAGAGCCCGGGACAGGAGGACAGATACGCAGTATTTT.

The chain joins TRBV15 to TRBJ2-1; TRBD1 or TRBD2 may be the D gene (5 bases each). V was clipped by 6 bases and J by 9 bases, with 12 bases between them. Per germline, CDR1 LNHNV and CDR2 YYDKDF (reference sequence). The CDR3 contains 12 residues. CDR3 loop: CATRGELTEQFF. The CDR3 DNA reads TGTGCCACCAGAGGGGAGCTAACTGAGCAGTTCTTC. Full variable domain (missing parts from reference TRBV15 and TRBJ2-1): DAMVIQNPRYQVTQFGKPVTLSCSQTLNHNVMYWYQQKSSQAPKLLFHYYDKDFNNEADTPDNFQSRRPNTSFCFLDIRSPGLGDTAMYLCATRGELTEQFFGPGTRLTVL.

The chain employs TRBV28 and TRBJ2-5, with D possibly being TRBD2 (6 bases). The CDR3 consists of 14 residues. Germline V gene lookup returns CDR1 MDHEN and CDR2 SYDVKM. The V gene lost 3 bases and the J gene lost 5 bases, with 13 bases spanning the gap. The CDR3 DNA follows: TGTGCCAGCAGTTTGGACGTCGCGGGGGAGACCCAGTACTTC. Its protein is CASSLDVAGETQYF.

V usage is TRBV6-6 and J usage is TRBJ1-4, with 8 bases aligning to TRBD1. Trimming cost V 6 bases and J 10 bases; bases outside gene matches: 7. The CDR3 has 13 residues. The V gene's germline CDR1 is MNHNY and CDR2 SVGAGI (reference sequence). CDR3 protein: CASSSMDRAKLFF. The CDR3 DNA follows: TGTGCCAGCAGCTCGATGGACAGGGCAAAACTGTTTTTT.

This clone was recorded only once. V and J are TRBV4-1 and TRBJ2-3; possibly TRBD2 for D (6 bases). This CDR3 spans 13 amino acids. Trimming took 2 bases from V and 6 from J, leaving 9 bases between them. Germline CDR1 reads MGHRA; CDR2 reads YSYEKL. CDR3 amino acids: CASSQNGGDTQYF. The CDR3 region has the DNA TGCGCCAGCAGCCAAAACGGGGGTGATACGCAGTATTTT.

The V gene is TRBV27, the J gene TRBJ2-7; D not certain. Trimming took off 4 bases at V and 0 bases at J, with 10 bases between the two ends. Germline V CDR1 and CDR2: MNHEY, SMNVEV (reference sequence). The CDR3 has 14 amino acids. The DNA for the CDR3 is TGTGCCAGCAGTTATGGGGTAGGCTCCTACGAGCAGTACTTC. Residues: CASSYGVGSYEQYF.

The rearrangement uses TRBV29-1 and TRBJ1-1; 7 bases map to TRBD1. With 6 bases clipped from V and 3 bases from J, the junction kept 4 bases outside the gene matches. CDR1 is SQVTM and CDR2 is ANQGSEA in the germline V gene. This CDR3 contains 12 residues. The CDR3 sequence is CSVQTGYTEAFF. The CDR3 DNA reads as TGCAGCGTACAGACAGGGTACACTGAAGCTTTCTTT.

The genes are TRBV5-6 and TRBJ2-1, with a possible D match to TRBD1 (6 bases). This CDR3 region has 13 residues. Trimming shortened V by 5 bases and J by 6 bases, and 12 bases separated the two germline ends. From germline, CDR1 is SGHDT and CDR2 YYEEEE. CDR3 DNA sequence: TGTGCCAGCAGACAGCTCAGGGGCAATGAGCAGTTCTTC. This translates into CASRQLRGNEQFF.

The chain is built from TRBV19 and TRBJ1-2; D is undetermined. Looked up from germline, CDR1 is LNHDA and CDR2 is SQIVND (reference sequence). V lost 6 bases to trimming and J lost 7 bases, with 24 bases between them. The length of the CDR3 is 16 residues. In DNA, the CDR3 is TGTGCCAGTAGCCCTGTCCCCCTTACAGACTCTGGTGGCTACACCTTC. Amino acid sequence: CASSPVPLTDSGGYTF.

The chain employs TRBV5-4 and TRBJ2-7, with a tentative D call TRBD2 (6 bases). Per the germline V gene, CDR1 is SGHNT and CDR2 is YYREEE (reference sequence). Trimming took off 5 bases at V and 4 bases at J, with 13 bases between the two ends. The CDR3 spans 13 residues. CDR3 DNA sequence: TGTGCCAGCAGTTCCTCGGAGGGGTACGAGCAGTACTTC. Its protein is CASSSSEGYEQYF.

The gene calls are TRBV11-1 and TRBJ1-1; D ambiguous. The germline V gene has CDR1 SGHAT and CDR2 FQDESV (reference sequence). The CDR3 is 14 residues long. Trimming shortened V by 2 bases and J by 1 base, and 8 bases separated the two germline ends. The chain's CDR3 is CASSLTSRNTEAFF. The CDR3 bases are TGTGCCAGCAGCTTAACGTCAAGGAACACTGAAGCTTTCTTT.

A single count supports this clone. The chain uses TRBV12-1 and TRBJ2-1; TRBD2 reflects the table's D call only, with no check against the DNA. TRBV12-1 counts as a pseudogene. CDR3 length: 18 amino acids. Written as DNA, the CDR3 is TGTGCCAGCACCCTTGAGGGGGAGGGAATAGGTCCCTTCAATGAGCAGTTCTTC. As protein: CASTLEGEGIGPFNEQFF.

The genes are TRBV28 and TRBJ2-3; TRBD2 matches at 11 bases. V dropped 5 bases and J dropped 3; count of bases not matched to a gene: 10. Looked up from germline, CDR1 is MDHEN and CDR2 is SYDVKM. The CDR3 length is 17 residues. The DNA for the CDR3 is TGTGCCAGCAGTCCTGGGGAACGACTAGCGGGAACAGATACGCAGTATTTT. Amino acid sequence: CASSPGERLAGTDTQYF. The complete variable domain, with remaining parts taken from reference TRBV28 and TRBJ2-3, reads DVKVTQSSRYLVKRTGEKVFLECVQDMDHENMFWYRQDPGLGLRLIYFSYDVKMKEKGDIPEGYSVSREKKERFSLILESASTNQTSMYLCASSPGERLAGTDTQYFGPGTRLTVL.

This clone was recorded a few times. Other DNA sequences within the sample encode an identical CDR3. This sequence joins TRBV30 and TRBJ2-2; 8 bases line up with TRBD2. The CDR3 spans 15 residues. The V gene end was trimmed by 0 bases and the J gene end by 4 bases; junction bases not matched to a gene: 4. Looked up from germline, CDR1 is GTSNPN and CDR2 is SVGIG (reference sequence). Here the CDR3 DNA reads TGTGCCTGGAGTGTACCTCGGGAGGGCACCGGGGAGCTGTTTTTT. Its protein is CAWSVPREGTGELFF.

The genes are TRBV27 and TRBJ1-5; a weak D match, TRBD1 (6 bases). The ends were cut back, 3 bases at V and 2 bases at J, with 14 bases in the middle. This CDR3 has 16 residues. Germline V gene sequence: CDR1 MNHEY, CDR2 SMNVEV (reference sequence). Here the CDR3 DNA reads TGTGCCAGCAGTTTGGGGGCCGGGGTTGGCAATCAGCCCCAGCATTTT. Residues: CASSLGAGVGNQPQHF.

The CDR3 sequence: CASSLELAGPTGELFF. CDR3 nucleotide sequence: TGTGCCAGCAGCTTGGAACTAGCGGGACCCACCGGGGAGCTGTTTTTT. The rearrangement links TRBV5-6 to TRBJ2-2; the match to TRBD2 covers 10 bases. Germline CDR1 reads SGHDT; CDR2 reads YYEEEE. V was pared by 0 bases and J by 4 bases, with 3 bases of the junction left unmatched. The CDR3 runs 16 residues. Variable domain in full (rest from reference TRBV5-6 and TRBJ2-2): DAGVTQSPTHLIKTRGQQVTLRCSPKSGHDTVSWYQQALGQGPQFIFQYYEEEERQRGNFPDRFSGHQFPNYSSELNVNALLLGDSALYLCASSLELAGPTGELFFGEGSRLTVL.

A note on this clone: Different DNA sequences within this sample yield the same CDR3. The DNA of the CDR3 is TGTGCCAGCAGCTTGGGGGGAGGTGCAGATACGCAGTATTTT. The encoded protein is CASSLGGGADTQYF. This chain links TRBV5-6 with TRBJ2-3; D possibly corresponds to TRBD2 (6 bases). Germline loops: CDR1 SGHDT, CDR2 YYEEEE. Trimming cost V 0 bases and J 4 bases, with 9 bases left between them. The CDR3 is 14 amino acids. Full variable domain (missing parts from reference TRBV5-6 and TRBJ2-3): DAGVTQSPTHLIKTRGQQVTLRCSPKSGHDTVSWYQQALGQGPQFIFQYYEEEERQRGNFPDRFSGHQFPNYSSELNVNALLLGDSALYLCASSLGGGADTQYFGPGTRLTVL.

V gene TRBV4-1 combines with J gene TRBJ2-7; D is possibly TRBD1 (7 bases). The ends were cut back, 0 bases at V and 2 bases at J, with 11 bases in the middle. Germline V CDR1 and CDR2: MGHRA, YSYEKL. This CDR3 contains 15 residues. The CDR3 is CASSQDQGGPYEQYF. CDR3 DNA: TGCGCCAGCAGCCAAGATCAGGGGGGCCCCTACGAGCAGTACTTC.